Listed here is a single T cell receptor beta chain. Its antigen is as yet unknown. Amplification of TCR alpha and beta CDR3 regions from RNA used iRepertoire nested multiplex PCR. MiXCR was run by TCRdb on the multiplex PCR reads, yielding one entry per CDR3 protein. The sample yields 400,000 or so distinct CDR3 sequences, about two fifths seen once. This entry is derived from a study of glioma-infiltrating T cells. On the study more broadly: Glioma patients had dexamethasone for six or fewer days before surgery. Study findings and constraints: Shared blood CDR3 signature motifs marked patients with low tissue-blood divergence.

This TCR derives from a human donor with low-grade glioma or glioblastoma, undergoing nonglioma brain surgery, or in good health (not recorded which). Material: glioma tissue, nonneoplastic brain tissue, or PBMCs (not recorded which).

The CDR3 sequence: CASSYSSVPEAFF. The CDR3 DNA reads as TGTGCCAGCAGTTACTCGTCCGTGCCTGAAGCTTTCTTT. This sequence joins TRBV6-6 and TRBJ1-1; D not resolved. The germline CDR1 and CDR2 sequences are MNHNY and SVGAGI (reference sequence). V lost 0 bases and J 6 bases, leaving 8 bases between the germline ends. The CDR3 is made up of 13 amino acids.